These 18 T cell receptor beta chains share one sample of origin, sequenced in a study of cytomegalovirus exposure and HLA in healthy donors. The PCR used 60 Vbeta and 13 Jbeta primers. The method was immunoSEQ multiplex PCR; TCRdb's version includes in-frame clones alone and lacks a portion of them. This sample has 180,000 or so clones, with 75% to 90% found just once. The sample taken for sequencing was PBMCs. Source of these receptors: a woman aged 25 to 39 in good health and CMV-seronegative.

The chain uses TRBV11-2 and TRBJ1-1; TRBD1 matches 11 bases. Germline CDR1 SGHAT, CDR2 FQNNGV. The CDR3 loop spans 15 amino acids. V lost 1 base and J lost 5; bases outside the gene matches: 3. CDR3 residues: CASSLVGTGGTEAFF. CDR3 coding DNA: TGTGCCAGCAGCTTAGTTGGGACAGGGGGTACTGAAGCTTTCTTT.

The chain recombines TRBV10-2 with TRBJ2-1; TRBD2 agrees at 13 bases. The germline CDR1 and CDR2 sequences are WSHSY and SAAADI. V trimming: 6 bases; J trimming: 10 bases; junction bases outside the gene matches: 9. CDR3 length: 15 residues. The CDR3 DNA reads TGCGCCAGCAGACTCACTAGCGGGGGGGCCGAAGAGCAGTTCTTC. This encodes CASRLTSGGAEEQFF.

The rearrangement uses TRBV19 and TRBJ2-1, with TRBD2 identical over 7 bases. The CDR3 covers 13 residues. The V segment lost 10 bases and the J segment 2 bases; nucleotides outside the gene matches: 5. Germline CDR1 and CDR2: LNHDA and SQIVND (reference sequence). The CDR3 here is CATTAGPYNEQFF. The CDR3 DNA reads as TGTGCCACTACAGCGGGGCCCTACAATGAGCAGTTCTTC.

The gene calls are TRBV19 and TRBJ2-5; 8 bases fit TRBD2. J lost 2 bases, V lost 8 bases, and 4 bases had no gene match. Germline loops: CDR1 LNHDA, CDR2 SQIVND (reference sequence). This CDR3 has 13 residues. The CDR3 DNA follows: TGTGCCAGTCGGGGGGGAGCGCAAGAGACCCAGTACTTC. This gives the protein CASRGGAQETQYF.

In this sample, this clone turned up once. This rearrangement joins TRBV11-2 to TRBJ2-5, with unresolved D. V lost 4 bases to trimming and J lost 6 bases, with 12 bases between them. The CDR3 sequence is 13 residues long. CDR1 SGHAT and CDR2 FQNNGV come from the germline V gene. The chain's CDR3 is CASSSPRLKTQYF. The CDR3 nucleotides are TGTGCCAGCAGCTCGCCTCGGTTAAAGACCCAGTACTTC.

The chain combines TRBV9 with TRBJ2-7; unclear D gene. V lost 2 bases to trimming and J lost 3 bases, with 18 bases between them. The germline V gene encodes CDR1 SGDLS and CDR2 YYNGEE. The CDR3 is 16 amino acids. In DNA form, the CDR3 reads TGTGCCAGCAGCGTCGCTGGCAGTGGAAGACTCTACGAGCAGTACTTC. Its protein product is CASSVAGSGRLYEQYF.

This rearrangement joins TRBV5-5 to TRBJ1-4; possibly TRBD1 for D (5 bases). The CDR3 covers 15 residues. V shed 2 bases and J shed 4 bases, with 12 bases lying between them. Germline CDR1 is SGHKS and CDR2 is YYEKEE (reference sequence). DNA of the CDR3: TGTGCCAGCAGCTTCTTCGGAGGGGATAATGAAAAACTGTTTTTT. Translation: CASSFFGGDNEKLFF.

The chain combines TRBV19 with TRBJ1-5, with unresolved D. Germline CDR1 LNHDA, CDR2 SQIVND (reference sequence). Trimming removed 1 base at V and 9 bases at J, with 19 bases between. This CDR3 contains 16 residues. The DNA for the CDR3 is TGTGCCAGTAGTATAGTATTTGGCGGCAGCCTAACGCCCCAGCATTTT. It is translated as CASSIVFGGSLTPQHF.

Points on this clone: One junction end does not reproduce the germline sequence, and a read error may be involved. This chain connects TRBV5-1 to TRBJ1-2, with D perhaps matching TRBD1 (5 bases). Germline V lookup: CDR1 SGHRS, CDR2 YFSETQ. This CDR3 has 13 amino acids. This CDR3 reads CASRLDTRYGYTF. CDR3 coding DNA: TGCGCCAGCAGGTTGGACACCCGATATGGCTACACCTTC.

The V gene is TRBV27, the J gene TRBJ2-5, with D possibly TRBD2 on 5 matching bases. This CDR3 is 14 amino acids long. Per germline, CDR1 MNHEY and CDR2 SMNVEV (reference sequence). The V end was cut by 3 bases, the J end by 1 base, with 9 bases between. The CDR3 region is CASSLVGSQETQYF. The DNA for the CDR3 is TGTGCCAGCAGTTTGGTAGGGAGCCAAGAGACCCAGTACTTC.

This chain links TRBV18 with TRBJ2-6; no firm D call. V was cut by 4 bases and J by 0 bases, with 7 bases left in between. The CDR3 consists of 15 residues. Germline assignment: CDR1 KGHSH and CDR2 LQKENI. The CDR3 is CASSQDNSGANVLTF. In DNA, the CDR3 is TGTGCCAGCTCACAAGACAACTCTGGGGCCAACGTCCTGACTTTC.

The chain employs TRBV7-2 and TRBJ1-4, with 9 bases identical to TRBD1. The CDR3 is made up of 16 amino acids. The ends lost 5 bases at V and 7 bases at J; junction bases unmatched: 11. Looked up from germline, CDR1 is SGHTA and CDR2 is FQGNSA. Here the CDR3 reads CASSARWGQGSEKLFF. CDR3 nucleotides: TGTGCCAGCAGCGCCCGATGGGGACAGGGAAGTGAAAAACTGTTTTTT.

This chain uses TRBV11-2 with TRBJ2-7; perhaps TRBD1 as D (5 bases). V was clipped by 6 bases and J by 1 base, with 16 bases between them. The length of the CDR3 is 15 residues. Germline lookup yields CDR1 SGHAT and CDR2 FQNNGV. The CDR3 is CASSRTSNPSYEQYF. The CDR3 DNA sequence: TGTGCCAGCAGTAGGACATCTAACCCTTCCTACGAGCAGTACTTC. The full variable domain, rest sourced from reference TRBV11-2 and TRBJ2-7, is EAGVAQSPRYKIIEKRQSVAFWCNPISGHATLYWYQQILGQGPKLLIQFQNNGVVDDSQLPKDRFSAERLKGVDSTLKIQPAKLEDSAVYLCASSRTSNPSYEQYFGPGTRLTVT.

The rearrangement uses TRBV10-3 and TRBJ1-1; 9 bases are shared with TRBD1. J lost 5 bases, V lost 7 bases, and 8 bases had no gene match. This CDR3 has 14 amino acids. CDR1 and CDR2 (germline): ENHRY, SYGVKD. CDR3 sequence (DNA): TGTGCCATCACCATAACAGGGGGCGGTACTGAAGCTTTCTTT. It translates to CAITITGGGTEAFF.

This clone has a handful of counts. The CDR3 sequence is CASSWKTGGPDTQYF. The DNA for the CDR3 is TGTGCCAGCAGCTGGAAGACAGGGGGCCCAGATACGCAGTATTTT. The rearrangement joins TRBV7-6 to TRBJ2-3; TRBD1 matches 10 bases. With 4 bases clipped from V and 4 bases from J, the junction kept 5 bases outside the gene matches. Germline CDR1 reads SGHVS; CDR2 reads FNYEAQ. The CDR3 contains 15 residues.

The chain links TRBV1 to TRBJ2-5; the DNA was not compared with TRBD2, the D call given in the table. TRBV1 constitutes a pseudogene. The CDR3 runs 12 residues. DNA for the CDR3: TGCACCAGCAGCGGCGGGATTCGGGCCCAGTACTTC. Translation: CTSSGGIRAQYF.

The J gene is TRBJ1-5, the V gene TRBV19; TRBD1 matches at 7 bases. Germline CDR1 and CDR2: LNHDA and SQIVND (reference sequence). Germline trimming cut 4 bases from V and 4 bases from J; bases unmatched to any gene: 7. The CDR3 covers 15 residues. The CDR3 reads CASSNDREWNQPQHF. CDR3 nucleotides: TGTGCCAGTAGTAACGACAGGGAATGGAATCAGCCCCAGCATTTT.

To note about this clone: An end of the junction does not agree with germline; a read error may underlie this. For the CDR3, the DNA is TGTTCCAGCAGCCCCCGTCCCCTAGCGGGGGCTAACAATGAGCAGTTCTTC. As protein: CSSSPRPLAGANNEQFF. V gene TRBV7-9 combines with J gene TRBJ2-1; 10 nucleotides line up with TRBD2. CDR1 SEHNR and CDR2 FQNEAQ come from the germline V gene (reference sequence). The CDR3 contains 17 residues.